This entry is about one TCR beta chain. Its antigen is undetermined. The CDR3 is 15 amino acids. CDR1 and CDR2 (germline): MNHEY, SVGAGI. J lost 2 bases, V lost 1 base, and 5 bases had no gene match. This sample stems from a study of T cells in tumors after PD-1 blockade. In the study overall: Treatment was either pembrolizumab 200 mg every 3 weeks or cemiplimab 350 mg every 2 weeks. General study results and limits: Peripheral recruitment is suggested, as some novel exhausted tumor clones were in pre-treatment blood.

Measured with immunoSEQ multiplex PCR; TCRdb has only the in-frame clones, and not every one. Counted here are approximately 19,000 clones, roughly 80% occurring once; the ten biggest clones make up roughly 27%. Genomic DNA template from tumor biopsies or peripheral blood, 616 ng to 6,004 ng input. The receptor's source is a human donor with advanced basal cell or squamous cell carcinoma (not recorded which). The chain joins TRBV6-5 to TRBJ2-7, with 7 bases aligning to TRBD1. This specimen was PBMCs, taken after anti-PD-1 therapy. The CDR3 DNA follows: TGTGCCAGCAGTTACTTTAGGGGACAGCCCTACGAGCAGTACTTC. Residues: CASSYFRGQPYEQYF.